The 23 T cell receptor beta chains listed next were all sequenced from one sample in a study of blood T cell repertoires in COVID-19. Assay used: immunoSEQ multiplex PCR; TCRdb lists only in-frame clones, some missing. The sample records fewer than 80,000 clones, roughly 76% being singletons. The sample consisted of peripheral blood. The receptors originated from a human donor in a cohort sampled during active COVID-19.

The J gene is TRBJ2-3, the V gene TRBV19; TRBD1 agrees at 8 bases. The V and J ends lost 8 bases and 3 bases, in that order; junction bases with no gene match: 7. CDR3 length: 14 amino acids. The germline gives CDR1 LNHDA, CDR2 SQIVND (reference sequence). The CDR3 sequence is CASGQGPPTDTQYF. CDR3 in DNA: TGTGCCAGTGGACAGGGCCCCCCAACAGATACGCAGTATTTT.

The gene calls are TRBV5-4 and TRBJ2-1; TRBD2 matches at 8 bases. Germline V CDR1 and CDR2: SGHNT, YYREEE (reference sequence). With 0 bases clipped from V and 1 base from J, the junction kept 3 bases outside the gene matches. This CDR3 spans 16 amino acids. In DNA form, the CDR3 reads TGTGCCAGCAGCTTGGCGGGGGGGCGTTCCTACAATGAGCAGTTCTTC. Translating gives CASSLAGGRSYNEQFF.

This chain uses TRBV5-1 with TRBJ2-7, with 8 bases aligning to TRBD1. CDR3 length: 15 amino acids. In germline, CDR1 is SGHRS, CDR2 YFSETQ. J gave up 6 bases and V 3 bases, and 11 bases lay outside the gene matches. The CDR3 region has the DNA TGCGCCAGCAGCTCTCCATTCAGGGGGCAGGGCGAGCAGTACTTC. This translates into CASSSPFRGQGEQYF. Variable domain in full (rest from reference TRBV5-1 and TRBJ2-7): KAGVTQTPRYLIKTRGQQVTLSCSPISGHRSVSWYQQTPGQGLQFLFEYFSETQRNKGNFPGRFSGRQFSNSRSEMNVSTLELGDSALYLCASSSPFRGQGEQYFGPGTRLTVT.

V is TRBV11-1 and J is TRBJ2-2, with D perhaps TRBD1 (5 bases). The germline V and J ends were trimmed by 5 bases and 2 bases, with 15 bases remaining between them. CDR1 is SGHAT, CDR2 FQDESV, per germline (reference sequence). This CDR3 is built from 16 residues. CDR3 amino acids: CASSLRAMGNTGELFF. The CDR3 DNA reads TGTGCCAGCAGCCTCAGGGCTATGGGTAACACCGGGGAGCTGTTTTTT.

The rearrangement links TRBV3-1 (or the pseudogene TRBV3-2) to TRBJ2-5; no reliable D call. Trimming cost V 5 bases and J 5 bases, with 12 bases left between them. This CDR3 contains 13 residues. Germline V lookup: CDR1 LGHDT, CDR2 YNNKEL (reference sequence). Here the CDR3 DNA reads TGTGCCAGCAGCGCAAACCACGGGGAGACCCAGTACTTC. This gives the protein CASSANHGETQYF.

The table lists this clone with a count of one. The CDR3 DNA reads TGTGCCAGCAGCAGAATCTTTGGGACAGTCGATCATCCCTACGAGCAGTACTTC. Its protein product is CASSRIFGTVDHPYEQYF. The J gene is TRBJ2-7, the V gene TRBV27; 7 bases agree with TRBD1. The CDR3 runs to 18 residues. Germline V gene sequence: CDR1 MNHEY, CDR2 SMNVEV (reference sequence). Trimming removed 6 bases from V and 2 bases from J; junction bases left unmatched: 19.

This chain uses TRBV2 with TRBJ1-2, with 7 nucleotides matching TRBD1. The germline V gene encodes CDR1 SNHLY and CDR2 FYNNEI. The J segment lost 9 bases and the V segment lost 10 bases, leaving 17 bases of the junction unmatched. This CDR3 contains 14 residues. CDR3 amino acids: CATTLDRDKDRYTF. The CDR3, as DNA: TGTGCCACCACACTAGACAGGGACAAGGATCGCTACACCTTC.

The chain uses TRBV5-1 and TRBJ2-3; D is ambiguous. Germline V gene sequence: CDR1 SGHRS, CDR2 YFSETQ. V lost 5 bases, J lost 4 bases, and 11 bases lay in between. This CDR3 has 13 amino acids. For the CDR3, the DNA is TGCGCCAGCAGGAACTTCGTGGCAGATACGCAGTATTTT. This translates into CASRNFVADTQYF. The complete variable domain, with remaining parts taken from reference TRBV5-1 and TRBJ2-3, reads KAGVTQTPRYLIKTRGQQVTLSCSPISGHRSVSWYQQTPGQGLQFLFEYFSETQRNKGNFPGRFSGRQFSNSRSEMNVSTLELGDSALYLCASRNFVADTQYFGPGTRLTVL.

This chain links TRBV5-1 with TRBJ2-2; no clear D gene. CDR3 size: 15 residues. Trimming removed 2 bases at V and 0 bases at J, with 8 bases between. The germline V gene encodes CDR1 SGHRS and CDR2 YFSETQ. CDR3 loop: CASSLQSPNTGELFF. CDR3 sequence (DNA): TGCGCCAGCAGCTTACAAAGTCCGAACACCGGGGAGCTGTTTTTT.

The CDR3 DNA is TGTGCCAGCAGTTCGGGGTGGGAGATGAACACTGAAGCTTTCTTT. Its protein is CASSSGWEMNTEAFF. The chain combines TRBV27 with TRBJ1-1; the D is unclear. In germline, CDR1 is MNHEY, CDR2 SMNVEV (reference sequence). V dropped 4 bases and J dropped 0 bases, with 12 bases sitting between them. The CDR3 has 15 amino acids.

V usage is TRBV19 and J usage is TRBJ1-2, with unresolved D. The CDR3 is made up of 17 amino acids. Germline V CDR1 and CDR2: LNHDA, SQIVND (reference sequence). Trimming pared 5 bases from V and 4 bases from J, leaving 23 bases between. The CDR3 bases are TGTGCCAGTAGTCCCCAATCGAGGGAGGGTCGGGGCTATGGCTACACCTTC. Its protein is CASSPQSREGRGYGYTF.

CDR3 loop: CASSYGASGGKETQYF. The CDR3, as DNA: TGTGCCAGCAGTTACGGGGCTAGCGGGGGGAAAGAGACCCAGTACTTC. The rearrangement joins TRBV6-6 to TRBJ2-5; TRBD2 agrees at 11 bases. The V gene end was trimmed by 2 bases and the J gene end by 3 bases; junction bases not matched to a gene: 5. Germline V lookup: CDR1 MNHNY, CDR2 SVGAGI (reference sequence). CDR3 length: 16 residues.

This clone was seen ten or more times. The chain uses TRBV15 and TRBJ2-7; possible D gene TRBD1, 6 bases. This CDR3 contains 12 residues. V was pared by 5 bases and J by 3 bases, with 8 bases between. Germline V gene lookup returns CDR1 LNHNV and CDR2 YYDKDF (reference sequence). In DNA form, the CDR3 reads TGTGCCACCAGCCAGGGGTACTACGAGCAGTACTTC. Amino acid sequence: CATSQGYYEQYF.

The V call is TRBV4-1, the J call TRBJ2-5; 9 bases line up with TRBD2. CDR1 and CDR2 (germline): MGHRA, YSYEKL. There are 17 residues in the CDR3. V was clipped by 0 bases and J by 4 bases; unmatched bases: 9. The CDR3 protein is CASSQDKGGGAGETQYF. The CDR3 coding sequence is TGCGCCAGCAGCCAAGATAAAGGCGGGGGGGCCGGAGAGACCCAGTACTTC.

V is TRBV5-5 and J is TRBJ1-1; D is unclear. V was cut by 1 base and J by 1 base, with 17 bases left in between. CDR1 is SGHKS and CDR2 is YYEKEE in the germline V gene (reference sequence). The CDR3 runs 17 residues. This CDR3 is CASSLLRIDSGNTEAFF. DNA for the CDR3: TGTGCCAGCAGCTTGTTACGTATCGACTCCGGGAACACTGAAGCTTTCTTT.

This clone has a single count. The chain joins TRBV11-2 to TRBJ2-3, with TRBD1 matching 9 bases. In germline, CDR1 is SGHAT, CDR2 FQNNGV. The CDR3 consists of 15 residues. Trimming at V came to 4 bases and at J to 3 bases, leaving 5 bases not matched to a gene. The CDR3 loop reads CASSSGTGLTDTQYF. As DNA, the CDR3 is TGTGCCAGCAGCTCAGGGACAGGGCTGACAGATACGCAGTATTTT.

This chain uses TRBV28 with TRBJ1-1; possible D gene TRBD1, 5 bases. Looked up from germline, CDR1 is MDHEN and CDR2 is SYDVKM. The CDR3 extends over 13 amino acids. Trimming removed 7 bases from V and 1 base from J, with 10 bases in between. The CDR3 sequence: CASTRGRNTEAFF. The CDR3 DNA sequence: TGTGCCAGCACTAGGGGCAGGAACACTGAAGCTTTCTTT.

The rearrangement uses TRBV7-6 and TRBJ2-7; tentative D call: TRBD1 (6 bases). The V gene lost 6 bases and the J gene lost 3 bases, with 21 bases spanning the gap. The CDR3 loop spans 16 amino acids. CDR1 is SGHVS, CDR2 FNYEAQ, per germline. As DNA, the CDR3 is TGTGCCAGCAGTACCTTTAAGGGGGATTCGATCTACGAGCAGTACTTC. Its translation is CASSTFKGDSIYEQYF.

A single count supports this clone. V gene TRBV3-1 (or the pseudogene TRBV3-2) combines with J gene TRBJ2-6; a weak D match, TRBD1 (5 bases). Trimming left V 1 base short and J 3 bases short, with 7 bases between. From germline, CDR1 is LGHDT and CDR2 YNNKEL (reference sequence). CDR3 size: 15 residues. DNA of the CDR3: TGTGCCAGCAGCCAAGCAGGGTTTGGGGCCAACGTCCTGACTTTC. This translates into CASSQAGFGANVLTF.

This clone was recorded only once. This chain connects TRBV6-6 to TRBJ1-5, with 7 bases fitting TRBD1. Germline loops: CDR1 MNHNY, CDR2 SVGAGI (reference sequence). V shed 6 bases and J 3 bases; nucleotides not matched to a gene: 2. The CDR3 runs to 13 residues. CDR3 sequence reads: CASRTGNNQPQHF. Written as DNA, the CDR3 is TGTGCCAGCAGGACAGGGAACAATCAGCCCCAGCATTTT.

The chain combines TRBV5-1 with TRBJ2-3, with 8 bases aligning to TRBD1. The germline V gene encodes CDR1 SGHRS and CDR2 YFSETQ. V gave up 10 bases and J gave up 3 bases; unmatched junction bases: 10. The CDR3 is 14 amino acids. Here the CDR3 DNA reads TGCGCCCGGTACAGGGGGATCCCTACAGATACGCAGTATTTT. It is translated as CARYRGIPTDTQYF.

This clone came up a few times. The genes are TRBV24-1 and TRBJ2-1; 8 bases are shared with TRBD2. The trim removed 4 bases at V and 5 bases at J, leaving 6 bases unmatched. The CDR3 contains 15 residues. The V gene's germline CDR1 is KGHDR and CDR2 SFDVKD. CDR3 sequence (DNA): TGTGCCACCAGTGACCGGGGGGGGCCCCACAATGAGCAGTTCTTC. It translates to CATSDRGGPHNEQFF.

The chain joins TRBV2 to TRBJ1-6; the D is unclear. This CDR3 has 12 amino acids. The germline V and J ends were trimmed by 6 bases and 8 bases, with 8 bases remaining between them. CDR1 and CDR2 (germline): SNHLY, FYNNEI. The CDR3 here is CASRPEHSPLHF. CDR3 nucleotides: TGTGCCAGCAGGCCAGAACATTCACCCCTCCACTTT.